One sample yielded the 13 T cell receptor beta chains listed below, sequenced in a study of human T cells and chemical hapten exposure. TCRdb used MiXCR to reprocess the RACE reads, holding one entry per CDR3 protein. The sample lists 250,000 or so distinct CDR3 sequences; 7.5% to 8% were seen once. Time point given: pre-sensitization, week 0. As to treatment: therapeutic diphenylcyclopropenone sensitization with weekly scalp DPC. The sample in question was whole blood, obtained in connection with sensitization to the hapten diphenylcyclopropenone (DPC). The source of these receptors is a man aged 18 to 29 with alopecia areata. Some clones in this sample may be carry-over from other donors' samples.

The rearrangement links TRBV5-1 to TRBJ2-7; TRBD1 aligns across 7 bases. CDR1 and CDR2 from the germline V gene are SGHRS and YFSETQ. The CDR3 is 18 residues long. The V segment lost 2 bases and the J segment 4 bases; nucleotides outside the gene matches: 18. The CDR3 here is CASSFHRLEETGRYEQYV. CDR3 DNA: TGCGCCAGCAGCTTCCATCGTTTGGAAGAGACAGGGCGGTACGAGCAGTACGTC.

The CDR3 nucleotides read TGTGCCAGCAGTTCTCGGACAGGGGGAAGCGGTGAAGCTTTCTTT. Amino acid sequence: CASSSRTGGSGEAFF. V and J are TRBV6-5 and TRBJ1-1; the match to TRBD1 covers 10 bases. Germline V gene data show CDR1 as MNHEY and CDR2 as SVGAGI. The CDR3 spans 15 residues. V shed 4 bases and J 7 bases; nucleotides not matched to a gene: 9.

V and J are TRBV27 and TRBJ2-3, with 8 positions matching TRBD2. CDR3 length: 15 amino acids. Germline values: CDR1 MNHEY, CDR2 SMNVEV (reference sequence). J gave up 2 bases and V 6 bases, and 7 bases lay outside the gene matches. DNA of the CDR3: TGTGCCAGCAGACGCCGGGGGGGCCTCACAGATACGCAGTATTTT. Protein product: CASRRRGGLTDTQYF.

The chain is built from TRBV18 and TRBJ2-3; 7 bases line up with TRBD2. V was clipped by 1 base and J by 0 bases; unmatched bases: 4. CDR3 length equals 16 residues. Germline CDR1 reads KGHSH; CDR2 reads LQKENI. The DNA for the CDR3 is TGTGCCAGCTCACCACTAGCGGGTTCTAGCACAGATACGCAGTATTTT. Its translation: CASSPLAGSSTDTQYF.

V and J are TRBV6-2 or TRBV6-3 and TRBJ1-1; no clear D. Germline lookup yields CDR1 MNHEY and CDR2 SVGEGT. Deletions cut 8 bases from V and 1 base from J, with 8 bases between. The CDR3 has 12 amino acids. CDR3 amino acids: CASLNKNTEAFF. Here the CDR3 DNA reads TGTGCCAGCCTTAATAAGAACACTGAAGCTTTCTTT.

The J gene is TRBJ1-1, the V gene TRBV20-1; D uncertain. The CDR3 is made up of 13 amino acids. Germline V lookup: CDR1 DFQATT, CDR2 SNEGSKA (reference sequence). The ends were cut back, 7 bases at V and 3 bases at J, with 15 bases in the middle. Here the CDR3 reads CSGLGHLHTEAFF. The CDR3 DNA reads TGCAGTGGCCTCGGCCACCTCCACACTGAAGCTTTCTTT.

This clonotype was counted only a few times. The J gene is TRBJ2-2, the V gene TRBV4-1; D might be TRBD1 (5 bases). Germline loops: CDR1 MGHRA, CDR2 YSYEKL. V was clipped by 2 bases and J by 1 base, with 14 bases between them. This CDR3 is built from 17 residues. The DNA of the CDR3 is TGCGCCAGCAGCCAACCTGTCGGACAAAAGAACACCGGGGAGCTGTTTTTT. This translates into CASSQPVGQKNTGELFF.

V usage is TRBV9 and J usage is TRBJ2-5, with D possibly TRBD1 on 6 matching bases. V lost 4 bases to trimming and J lost 2 bases, with 12 bases between them. This CDR3 has 14 residues. CDR1 is SGDLS, CDR2 YYNGEE, per germline. CDR3: CASSTTGQQETQYF. The CDR3 bases are TGTGCCAGCAGCACCACAGGGCAGCAAGAGACCCAGTACTTC.

There are many counts of this clonotype. The V call is TRBV24-1, the J call TRBJ2-1; 7 bases match TRBD1. Germline CDR1 reads KGHDR; CDR2 reads SFDVKD. The CDR3 has 18 amino acids. V was clipped by 1 base and J by 0 bases; unmatched bases: 8. This CDR3 reads CATSDFPRQGNSYNEQFF. As DNA, the CDR3 is TGTGCCACCAGTGATTTCCCGAGACAGGGAAACTCCTACAATGAGCAGTTCTTC.

V gene TRBV24-1 combines with J gene TRBJ2-1; possibly TRBD1 or TRBD2 for D (5 bases each). CDR1 is KGHDR, CDR2 SFDVKD, per germline. CDR3 length: 12 residues. Trimming removed 9 bases from V and 6 bases from J, with 11 bases in between. The CDR3 is CATRDEVNEQFF. CDR3 in DNA: TGTGCCACCCGGGACGAGGTCAATGAGCAGTTCTTC.

This clonotype has only a few counts. J is TRBJ1-1 and V is TRBV2; TRBD1 is a possible D gene (6 bases). In germline, CDR1 is SNHLY, CDR2 FYNNEI. V lost 7 bases to trimming and J lost 4 bases, with 13 bases between them. The CDR3 runs 13 residues. The chain's CDR3 is CASIGGRPTEAFF. CDR3 DNA: TGTGCCAGCATCGGGGGGCGACCCACTGAAGCTTTCTTT.

In its sample, this clonotype was seen a few times. The chain recombines TRBV12-3 or TRBV12-4 with TRBJ2-1; D is unclear. The CDR3 runs 11 residues. V dropped 2 bases and J dropped 8 bases, with 4 bases sitting between them. The CDR3 here is CASSLLHEQFF. The CDR3 DNA sequence: TGTGCCAGCAGTTTACTCCATGAGCAGTTCTTC.

This chain's CDR3 is CASSLRRAGHGTGELFF. CDR3 in DNA: TGTGCCAGCAGCCTTAGGCGGGCAGGGCACGGCACCGGGGAGCTGTTTTTT. This chain connects TRBV4-2 to TRBJ2-2, with D possibly called TRBD1 or TRBD2 (5 bases each). CDR3 size: 17 residues. Trimming cost V 4 bases and J 4 bases, with 19 bases left between them. Germline assignment: CDR1 LGHNA and CDR2 YNFKEQ.